This T cell receptor beta chain appears in the sequencing data of a study of response to subunit inactivated influenza vaccine. Study-wide findings and caveats: Authors suggested few new T cells are recruited by each seasonal influenza vaccination.

TCRdb passed the RT-PCR reads through MiXCR, listing each CDR3 protein once. Of approximately 230,000 distinct CDR3 sequences in the sample, over 9% were seen once. About this clonotype: The antigen remains undetermined. Likely a read error: the CDR3 ends without its conserved phenylalanine or tryptophan.

The V end was cut by 7 bases, the J end by 7 bases, with 16 bases between. Germline V gives CDR1 SNHLY, CDR2 FYNNEI. The CDR3 extends over 13 amino acids. V usage is TRBV2 and J usage is TRBJ1-1, with D possibly TRBD1 on 5 matching bases. The specimen was non-naive T cells sorted from PBMCs, collected roughly 15 days before vaccination. The source is a middle-aged man who received an inactivated influenza vaccine. This CDR3 is CASNPAGSDEAFL. Here the CDR3 DNA reads TGTGCCAGCAATCCGGCAGGGTCGGATGAAGCTTTCCTT.